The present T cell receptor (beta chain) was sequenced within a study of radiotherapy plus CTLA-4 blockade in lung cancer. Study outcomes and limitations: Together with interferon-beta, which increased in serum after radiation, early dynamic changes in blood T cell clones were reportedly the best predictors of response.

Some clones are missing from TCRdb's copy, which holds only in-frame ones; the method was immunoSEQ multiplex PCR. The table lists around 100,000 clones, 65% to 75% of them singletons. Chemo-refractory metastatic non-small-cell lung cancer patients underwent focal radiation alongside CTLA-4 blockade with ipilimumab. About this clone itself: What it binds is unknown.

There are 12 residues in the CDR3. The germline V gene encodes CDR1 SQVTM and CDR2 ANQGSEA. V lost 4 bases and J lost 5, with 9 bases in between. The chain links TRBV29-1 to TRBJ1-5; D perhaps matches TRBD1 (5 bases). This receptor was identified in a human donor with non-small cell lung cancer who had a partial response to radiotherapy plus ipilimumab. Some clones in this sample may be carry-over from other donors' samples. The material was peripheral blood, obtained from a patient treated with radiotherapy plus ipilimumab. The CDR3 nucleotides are TGCAGCGTTGCCGGGGGGGATCAGCCCCAGCATTTT. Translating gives CSVAGGDQPQHF.